Only one count was recorded for the clone carrying this T cell receptor (beta chain). The sample comes from a study of T cell changes during pregnancy in multiple sclerosis. Sequencing was performed with immunoSEQ multiplex PCR; in TCRdb, only in-frame clones are kept and a portion is missing. The repertoire holds over 50,000 clones, with roughly 92% as singletons. Trimming took off 6 bases at V and 5 bases at J, with 11 bases between the two ends. CDR1 and CDR2 from the germline V gene are MDHEN and SYDVKM. The CDR3 runs to 13 residues. The sequence came from a female donor with multiple sclerosis, enrolled in a pregnancy study. The starting material was CD4+ T cells from peripheral blood mononuclear cells, obtained in the third trimester of pregnancy. The chain uses TRBV28 and TRBJ1-5, with a possible D match to TRBD1 (5 bases). The DNA for the CDR3 is TGTGCCAGCAGATTCCAGGGTGATCAGCCCCAGCATTTT. Amino acid sequence: CASRFQGDQPQHF.